This T cell receptor beta chain was recovered during a study of Ad26.COV2.S vaccination and SARS-CoV-2 variants. The CDR3 sequence is 13 residues long. V lost 5 bases, J lost 7 bases, and 7 bases stayed unmatched. Germline V gene data show CDR1 as MNHEY and CDR2 as SMNVEV (reference sequence). The treatment denotes: roughly 20 received Ad26.COV2.S at low or high dose, single or two shots; several received placebo; per-sample allocation not given. It was on day 63 after the first vaccine or placebo injection that samples were taken. Produced via immunoSEQ multiplex PCR; TCRdb's table is partial and in-frame only. The sample includes some 460,000 clones, about 88% seen only once; the top ten take about 1.5%. Study outcomes and limitations: People given the vaccine had a wider spike-specific TCR breadth than placebo recipients did.

Remarks on this clone: As yet, its antigen is unknown.

The chain links TRBV27 to TRBJ1-2; TRBD1 matches at 7 bases. Sequencing used peripheral blood, obtained in a trial of Ad26.COV2.S vaccine versus placebo. The TCR originated in a person between 18 and 65 years old who received the Ad26.COV2.S COVID-19 vaccine or a placebo. CDR3 DNA sequence: TGTGCCAGCAGTATGACCGACAGGGTTGGCTACACCTTC. This sequence encodes CASSMTDRVGYTF.